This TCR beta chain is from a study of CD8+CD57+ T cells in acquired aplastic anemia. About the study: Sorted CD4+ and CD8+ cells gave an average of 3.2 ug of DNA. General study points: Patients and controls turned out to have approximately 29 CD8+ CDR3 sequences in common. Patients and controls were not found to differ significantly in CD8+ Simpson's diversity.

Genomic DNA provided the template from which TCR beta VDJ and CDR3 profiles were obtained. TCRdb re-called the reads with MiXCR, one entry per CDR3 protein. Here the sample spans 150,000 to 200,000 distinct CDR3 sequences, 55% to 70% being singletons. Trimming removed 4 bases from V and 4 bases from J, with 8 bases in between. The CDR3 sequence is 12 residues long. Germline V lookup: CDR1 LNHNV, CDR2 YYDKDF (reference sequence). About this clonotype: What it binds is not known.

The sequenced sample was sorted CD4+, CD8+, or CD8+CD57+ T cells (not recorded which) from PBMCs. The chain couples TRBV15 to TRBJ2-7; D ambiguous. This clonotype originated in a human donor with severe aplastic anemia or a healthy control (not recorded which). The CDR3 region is CATSTGRYEQYF. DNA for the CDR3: TGTGCCACCAGCACAGGAAGGTACGAGCAGTACTTC.